This note documents a single T cell receptor (beta chain) sequence. Its antigen is unknown. The data derive from a study of OX40 agonist ivuxolimab in advanced cancers. Turning to the study itself: At doses from 0.01 to 10 mg/kg, patients were given intravenous ivuxolimab every 2 weeks. The dose-escalation group included hepatocellular carcinoma, melanoma, renal cell carcinoma and head and neck cancer. Study-level results: The specificity for antigen of the expanded peripheral T cells was not determined. Partial responders at 0.1-3.0 mg/kg showed near-lowest clonal expansion.

The germline CDR1 and CDR2 sequences are SEHNR and FQNEAQ (reference sequence). This CDR3 spans 15 amino acids. Trimming took 4 bases from V and 8 from J, leaving 17 bases between them. TCRdb's copy holds only in-frame clones and misses some; the assay was immunoSEQ multiplex PCR. The table includes tens of thousands of clones, around nine tenths detected once. The chain recombines TRBV7-9 with TRBJ1-4; D remains unclear. The TCR was taken from an adult with an advanced solid tumor such as melanoma, head and neck, liver or kidney cancer. Sequences were derived from CD4+ or CD8+ T cells sorted from blood, sampled in a trial of the OX40 agonist ivuxolimab. The CDR3 protein is CASSSPLIEQEKLFF. As DNA, the CDR3 is TGTGCCAGCAGCTCACCACTGATTGAGCAGGAAAAACTGTTTTTT.